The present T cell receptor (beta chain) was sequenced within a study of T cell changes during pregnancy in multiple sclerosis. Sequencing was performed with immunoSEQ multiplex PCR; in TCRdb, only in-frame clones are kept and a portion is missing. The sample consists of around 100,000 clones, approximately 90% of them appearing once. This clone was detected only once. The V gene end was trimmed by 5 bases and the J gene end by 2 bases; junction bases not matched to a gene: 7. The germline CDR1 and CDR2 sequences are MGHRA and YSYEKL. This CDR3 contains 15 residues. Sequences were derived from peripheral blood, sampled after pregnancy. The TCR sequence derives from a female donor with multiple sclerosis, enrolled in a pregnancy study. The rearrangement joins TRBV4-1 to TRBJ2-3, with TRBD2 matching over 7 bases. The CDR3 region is CASSSLGGVTDTQYF. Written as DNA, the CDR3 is TGCGCCAGCAGCTCACTTGGGGGGGTCACAGATACGCAGTATTTT.